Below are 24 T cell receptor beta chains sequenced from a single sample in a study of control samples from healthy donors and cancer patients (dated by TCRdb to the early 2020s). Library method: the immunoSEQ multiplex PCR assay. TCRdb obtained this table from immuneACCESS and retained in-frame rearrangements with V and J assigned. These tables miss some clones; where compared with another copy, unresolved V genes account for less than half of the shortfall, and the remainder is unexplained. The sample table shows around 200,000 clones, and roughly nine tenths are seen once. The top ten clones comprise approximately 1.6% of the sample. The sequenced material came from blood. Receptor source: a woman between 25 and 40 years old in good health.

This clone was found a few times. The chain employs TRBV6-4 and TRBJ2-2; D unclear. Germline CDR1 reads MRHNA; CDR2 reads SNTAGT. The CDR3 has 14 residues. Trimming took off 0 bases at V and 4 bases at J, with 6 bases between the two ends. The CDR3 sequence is CASSDSGSTGELFF. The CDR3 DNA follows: TGTGCCAGCAGTGACTCGGGAAGCACCGGGGAGCTGTTTTTT.

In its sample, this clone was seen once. In DNA form, the CDR3 reads TGTGCCACCAGCAGGGTTGGGGAAAAACTGTTTTTT. As protein: CATSRVGEKLFF. This chain links TRBV15 with TRBJ1-4; D unresolved. V dropped 3 bases and J dropped 8 bases, with 7 bases sitting between them. CDR1 LNHNV and CDR2 YYDKDF come from the germline V gene (reference sequence). The CDR3 spans 12 residues.

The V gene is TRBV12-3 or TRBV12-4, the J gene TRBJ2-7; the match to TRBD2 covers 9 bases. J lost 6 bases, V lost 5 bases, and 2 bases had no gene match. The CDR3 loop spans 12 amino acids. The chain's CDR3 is CASSGLALEQYF. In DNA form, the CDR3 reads TGTGCCAGCAGTGGACTAGCGCTCGAGCAGTACTTC.

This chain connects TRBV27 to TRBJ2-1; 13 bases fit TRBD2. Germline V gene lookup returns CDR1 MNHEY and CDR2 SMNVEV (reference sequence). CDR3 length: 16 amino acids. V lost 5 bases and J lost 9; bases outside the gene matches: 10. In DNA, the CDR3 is TGTGCCAGCAGTCCCCGGACTAGCGGGAGTGCGGTTGAGCAGTTCTTC. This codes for CASSPRTSGSAVEQFF.

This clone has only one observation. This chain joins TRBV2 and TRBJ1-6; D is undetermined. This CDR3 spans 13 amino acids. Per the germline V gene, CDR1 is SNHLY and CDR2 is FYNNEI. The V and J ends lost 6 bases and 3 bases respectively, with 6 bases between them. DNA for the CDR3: TGTGCCAGCAGGGGTTACTATAATTCACCCCTCCACTTT. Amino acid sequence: CASRGYYNSPLHF.

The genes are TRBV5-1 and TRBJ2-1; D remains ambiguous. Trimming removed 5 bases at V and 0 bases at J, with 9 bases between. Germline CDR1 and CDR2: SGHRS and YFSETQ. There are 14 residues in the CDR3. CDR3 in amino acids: CASRQFLSYNEQFF. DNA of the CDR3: TGCGCCAGCAGACAGTTCCTCTCCTACAATGAGCAGTTCTTC.

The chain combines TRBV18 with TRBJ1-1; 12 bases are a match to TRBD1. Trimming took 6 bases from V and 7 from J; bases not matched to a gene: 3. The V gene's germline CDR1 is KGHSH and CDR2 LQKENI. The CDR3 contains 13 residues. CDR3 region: CASSGQGAGEAFF. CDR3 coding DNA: TGTGCCAGCTCGGGACAGGGGGCTGGTGAAGCTTTCTTT.

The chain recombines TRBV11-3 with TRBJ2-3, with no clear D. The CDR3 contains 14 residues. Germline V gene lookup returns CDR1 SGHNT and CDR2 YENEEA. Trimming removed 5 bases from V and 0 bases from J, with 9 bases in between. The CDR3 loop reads CASSLPASTDTQYF. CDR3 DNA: TGTGCCAGCAGCCTCCCGGCCAGCACAGATACGCAGTATTTT.

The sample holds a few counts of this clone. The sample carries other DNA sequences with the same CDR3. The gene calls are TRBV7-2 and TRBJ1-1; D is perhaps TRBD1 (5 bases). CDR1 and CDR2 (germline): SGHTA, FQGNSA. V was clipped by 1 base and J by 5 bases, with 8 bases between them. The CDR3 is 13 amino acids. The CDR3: CASSLGQGTEAFF. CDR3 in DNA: TGTGCCAGCAGCTTAGGCCAGGGAACTGAAGCTTTCTTT.

CDR3 sequence (DNA): TGCGCCAGCAGCCAAGTAAGTCTACCCAATGAGCAGTTCTTC. The encoded protein is CASSQVSLPNEQFF. This chain connects TRBV4-1 to TRBJ2-1; D gene uncertain. Trimming pared 1 base from V and 6 bases from J, leaving 10 bases between. The CDR3 covers 14 residues. Per germline, CDR1 MGHRA and CDR2 YSYEKL.

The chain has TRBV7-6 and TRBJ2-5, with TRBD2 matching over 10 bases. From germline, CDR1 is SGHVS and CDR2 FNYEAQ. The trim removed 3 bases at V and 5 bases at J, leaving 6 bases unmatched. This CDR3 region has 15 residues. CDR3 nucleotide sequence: TGTGCCAGCAGCTTGGAGCGGGGGGGCCGGGAGACCCAGTACTTC. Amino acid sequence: CASSLERGGRETQYF.

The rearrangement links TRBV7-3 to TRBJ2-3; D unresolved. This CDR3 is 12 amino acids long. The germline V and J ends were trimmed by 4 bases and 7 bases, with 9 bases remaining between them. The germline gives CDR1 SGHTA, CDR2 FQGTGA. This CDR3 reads CASSYNSYTQYF. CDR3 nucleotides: TGTGCCAGCAGCTATAACTCCTATACGCAGTATTTT.

The CDR3 loop reads CASSQGGQGHYGYTF. DNA of the CDR3: TGCGCCAGCAGCCAAGGGGGACAGGGGCACTATGGCTACACCTTC. The chain carries TRBV4-3 and TRBJ1-2, with 10 bases fitting TRBD1. V trimming: 1 base; J trimming: 3 bases; junction bases outside the gene matches: 2. The CDR3 covers 15 residues. Germline assignment: CDR1 LGHNA and CDR2 YSLEER.

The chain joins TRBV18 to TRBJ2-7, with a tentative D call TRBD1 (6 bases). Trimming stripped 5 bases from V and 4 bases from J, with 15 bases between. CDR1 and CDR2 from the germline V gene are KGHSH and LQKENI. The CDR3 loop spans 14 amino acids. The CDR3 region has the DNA TGTGCCAGCTCAACAGGGACACGCGTTTACGAGCAGTACTTC. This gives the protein CASSTGTRVYEQYF.

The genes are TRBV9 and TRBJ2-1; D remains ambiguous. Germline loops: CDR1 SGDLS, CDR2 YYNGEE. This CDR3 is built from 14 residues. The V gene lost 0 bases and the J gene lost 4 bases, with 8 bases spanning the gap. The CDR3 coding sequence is TGTGCCAGCAGCGTAGCTTGGCAGTACAATGAGCAGTTCTTC. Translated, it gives CASSVAWQYNEQFF.

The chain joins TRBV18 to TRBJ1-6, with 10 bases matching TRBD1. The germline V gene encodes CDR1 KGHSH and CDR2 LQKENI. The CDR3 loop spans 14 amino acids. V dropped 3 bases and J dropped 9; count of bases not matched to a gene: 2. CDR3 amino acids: CASSPGQGFSPLHF. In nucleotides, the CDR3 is TGTGCCAGCTCACCGGGACAGGGGTTTTCACCCCTCCACTTT.

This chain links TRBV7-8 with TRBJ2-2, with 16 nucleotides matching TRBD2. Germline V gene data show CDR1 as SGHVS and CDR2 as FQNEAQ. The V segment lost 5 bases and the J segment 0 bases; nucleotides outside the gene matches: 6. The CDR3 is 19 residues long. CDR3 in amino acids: CASSPGLAGGASNTGELFF. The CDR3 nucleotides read TGTGCCAGCAGCCCGGGACTAGCGGGGGGGGCCTCGAACACCGGGGAGCTGTTTTTT.

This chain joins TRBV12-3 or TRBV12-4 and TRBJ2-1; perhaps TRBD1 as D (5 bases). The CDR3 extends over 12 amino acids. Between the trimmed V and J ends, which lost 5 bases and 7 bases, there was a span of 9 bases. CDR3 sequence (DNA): TGTGCCAGCAGTCCGAACAGGAATGAGCAGTTCTTC. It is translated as CASSPNRNEQFF.

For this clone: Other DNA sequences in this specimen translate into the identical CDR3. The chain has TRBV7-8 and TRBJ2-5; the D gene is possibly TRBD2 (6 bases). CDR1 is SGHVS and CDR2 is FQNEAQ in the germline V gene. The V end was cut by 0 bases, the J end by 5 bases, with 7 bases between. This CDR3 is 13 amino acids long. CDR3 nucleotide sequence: TGTGCCAGCAGCTTAGCGGGAGGTGAGACCCAGTACTTC. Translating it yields CASSLAGGETQYF.

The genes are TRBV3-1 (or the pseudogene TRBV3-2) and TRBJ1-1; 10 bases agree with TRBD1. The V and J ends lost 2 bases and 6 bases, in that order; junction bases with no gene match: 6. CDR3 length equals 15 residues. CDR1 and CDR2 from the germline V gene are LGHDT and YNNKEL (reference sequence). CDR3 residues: CASSQPGTGASEAFF. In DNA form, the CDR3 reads TGTGCCAGCAGCCAACCCGGGACAGGGGCTTCTGAAGCTTTCTTT.

The CDR3 sequence: CSATRNEQFF. CDR3 nucleotides: TGCAGTGCTACTCGCAATGAGCAGTTCTTC. The chain has TRBV20-1 and TRBJ2-1; D is undetermined. V lost 4 bases to trimming and J lost 6 bases, with 4 bases between them. This CDR3 spans 10 amino acids. Germline V gives CDR1 DFQATT, CDR2 SNEGSKA (reference sequence).

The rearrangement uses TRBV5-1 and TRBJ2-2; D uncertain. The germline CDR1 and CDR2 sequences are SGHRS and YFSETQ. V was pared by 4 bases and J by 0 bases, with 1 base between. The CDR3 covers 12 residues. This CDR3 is CASSANTGELFF. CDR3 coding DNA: TGCGCCAGCAGCGCGAACACCGGGGAGCTGTTTTTT. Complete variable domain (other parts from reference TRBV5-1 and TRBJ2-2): KAGVTQTPRYLIKTRGQQVTLSCSPISGHRSVSWYQQTPGQGLQFLFEYFSETQRNKGNFPGRFSGRQFSNSRSEMNVSTLELGDSALYLCASSANTGELFFGEGSRLTVL.

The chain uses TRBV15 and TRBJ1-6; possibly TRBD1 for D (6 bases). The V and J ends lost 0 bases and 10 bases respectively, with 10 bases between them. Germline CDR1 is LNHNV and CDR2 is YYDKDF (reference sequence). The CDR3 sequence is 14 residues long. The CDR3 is CATSRDTGSSPLHF. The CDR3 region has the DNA TGTGCCACCAGCAGAGATACAGGGAGCTCACCCCTCCACTTT.

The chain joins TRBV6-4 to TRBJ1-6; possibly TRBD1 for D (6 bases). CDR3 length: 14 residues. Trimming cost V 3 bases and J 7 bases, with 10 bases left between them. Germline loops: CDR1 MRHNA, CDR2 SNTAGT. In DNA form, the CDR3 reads TGTGCCAGCAGTGAGGAGGGGGGAAATTCACCCCTCCACTTT. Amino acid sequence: CASSEEGGNSPLHF.